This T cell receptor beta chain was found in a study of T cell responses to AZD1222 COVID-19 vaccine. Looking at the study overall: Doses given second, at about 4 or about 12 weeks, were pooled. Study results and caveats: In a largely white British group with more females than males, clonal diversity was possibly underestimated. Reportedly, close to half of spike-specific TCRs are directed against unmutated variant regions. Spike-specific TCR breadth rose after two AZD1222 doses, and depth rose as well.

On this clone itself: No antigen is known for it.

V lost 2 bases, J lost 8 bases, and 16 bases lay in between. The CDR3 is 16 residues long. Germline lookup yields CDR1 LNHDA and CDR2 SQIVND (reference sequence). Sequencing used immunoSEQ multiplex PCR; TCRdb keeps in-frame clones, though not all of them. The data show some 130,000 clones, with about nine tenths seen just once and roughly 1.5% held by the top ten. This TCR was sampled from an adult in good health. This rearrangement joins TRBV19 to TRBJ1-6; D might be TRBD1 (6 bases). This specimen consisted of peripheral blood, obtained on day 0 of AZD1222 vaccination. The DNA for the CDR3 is TGTGCCAGTAGTATACACCAGGGGAGAGGGGATTCACCCCTCCACTTT. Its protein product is CASSIHQGRGDSPLHF.